This TCR beta chain is from a study of CXCR3-negative and CXCR3-positive naive CD8 T cells. Across the study: Overall TRB read output was approximately 150 million, and each library contained about 1.5 +/- 0.3 million reads.

It was by 5' RACE with UMI labels that the TRB cDNA libraries were prepared. TCRdb re-analyzed the 5' RACE reads; it lists each CDR3 protein once, without DNA. Its table lists 100,000 to 150,000 distinct CDR3 sequences. In regard to this clonotype: Its antigen is unknown.

The CDR3 spans 15 residues. Per germline, CDR1 MNHEY and CDR2 SMNVEV (reference sequence). General study findings and limits: Hydrophobicity was higher for TRB CDR3s found in CXCR3-positive naive cells than in CXCR3-negative naive cells.

The sequence came from a human donor in good health. Some clones in this sample may be carry-over from other donors' samples. Sequenced material: naive CXCR3- CD8+ T cells from blood. Stated subset: CD45RO-CCR7+CD27+CD95- naive CD8+ T cells lacking CXCR3 (TNR3-). The chain joins TRBV27 to TRBJ2-3; TCRdb's D gene call, TRBD2, goes unchecked for lack of DNA. CDR3 in amino acids: CASSSSSGYTDTQYF.